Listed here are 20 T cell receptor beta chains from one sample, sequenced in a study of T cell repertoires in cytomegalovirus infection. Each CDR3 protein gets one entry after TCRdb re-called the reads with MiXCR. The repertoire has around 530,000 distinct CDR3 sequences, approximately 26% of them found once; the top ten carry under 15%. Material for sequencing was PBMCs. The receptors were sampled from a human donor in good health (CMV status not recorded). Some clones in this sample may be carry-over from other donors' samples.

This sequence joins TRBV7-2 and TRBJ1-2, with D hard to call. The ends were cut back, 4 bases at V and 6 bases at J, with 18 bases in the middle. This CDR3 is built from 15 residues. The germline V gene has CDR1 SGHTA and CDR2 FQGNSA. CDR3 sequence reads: CASSSVWGARDGYTF. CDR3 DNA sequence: TGTGCCAGCAGCTCCGTGTGGGGTGCCCGGGATGGCTACACCTTC.

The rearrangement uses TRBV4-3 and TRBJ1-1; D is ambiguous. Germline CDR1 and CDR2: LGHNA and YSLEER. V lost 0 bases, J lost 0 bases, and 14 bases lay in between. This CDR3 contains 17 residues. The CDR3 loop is CASSQDHGINMNTEAFF. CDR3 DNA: TGCGCCAGCAGCCAAGATCATGGGATTAATATGAACACTGAAGCTTTCTTT.

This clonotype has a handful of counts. CDR3 sequence (DNA): TGTGCCAGCAGTCCCACTAGCTTGATCACAGATACGCAGTATTTT. It yields the protein CASSPTSLITDTQYF. The chain employs TRBV12-3 or TRBV12-4 and TRBJ2-3, with D perhaps matching TRBD2 (6 bases). Trimming removed 5 bases from V and 2 bases from J, with 14 bases in between. This CDR3 region has 15 residues.

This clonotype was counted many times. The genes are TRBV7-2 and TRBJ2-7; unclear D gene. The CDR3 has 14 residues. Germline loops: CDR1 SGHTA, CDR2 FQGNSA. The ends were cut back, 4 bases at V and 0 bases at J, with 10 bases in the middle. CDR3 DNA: TGTGCCAGCAGCTCTATATACGGCTCCTACGAGCAGTACTTC. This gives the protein CASSSIYGSYEQYF.

CDR3 protein: CASSLPVRQPNYGYTF. In DNA, the CDR3 is TGCGCCAGCAGCCTCCCCGTCAGGCAGCCTAACTATGGCTACACCTTC. The genes are TRBV4-1 and TRBJ1-2; D remains unclear. There are 16 residues in the CDR3. Germline V lookup: CDR1 MGHRA, CDR2 YSYEKL. The V end lost 4 bases, the J end lost 0 bases, and 15 bases lay between the germline ends.

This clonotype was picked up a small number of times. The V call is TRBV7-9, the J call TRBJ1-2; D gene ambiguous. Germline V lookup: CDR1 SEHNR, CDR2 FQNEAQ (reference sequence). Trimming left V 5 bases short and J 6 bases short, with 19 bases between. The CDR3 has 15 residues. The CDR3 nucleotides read TGTGCCAGCAGCCGGTTCGTGACGCCAACGGATGGCTACACCTTC. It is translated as CASSRFVTPTDGYTF.

The CDR3 sequence: CASSFTGFEQYF. Written as DNA, the CDR3 is TGTGCCAGCAGCTTCACAGGGTTCGAGCAGTACTTC. The chain combines TRBV5-6 with TRBJ2-7; D is possibly TRBD1 (6 bases). The V and J ends lost 2 bases and 6 bases respectively, with 9 bases between them. The germline gives CDR1 SGHDT, CDR2 YYEEEE. The CDR3 is 12 residues long.

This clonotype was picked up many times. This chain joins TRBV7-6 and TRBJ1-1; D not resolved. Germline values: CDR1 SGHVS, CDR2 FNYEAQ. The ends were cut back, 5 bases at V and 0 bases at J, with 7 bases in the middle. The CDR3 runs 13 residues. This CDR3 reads CASSPDMNTEAFF. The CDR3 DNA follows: TGTGCCAGCAGCCCTGACATGAACACTGAAGCTTTCTTT.

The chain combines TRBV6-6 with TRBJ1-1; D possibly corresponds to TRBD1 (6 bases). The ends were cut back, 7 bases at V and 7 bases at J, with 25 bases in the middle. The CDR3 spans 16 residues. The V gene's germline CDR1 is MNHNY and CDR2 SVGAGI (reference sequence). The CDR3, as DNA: TGTGCCAGCACTACAGGGTTGTGGGGGATGTCCGATGAAGCTTTCTTT. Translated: CASTTGLWGMSDEAFF.

The CDR3: CASSYADSGGEQFF. DNA for the CDR3: TGTGCCAGCAGTTATGCGGACTCGGGAGGGGAGCAGTTCTTC. The V gene is TRBV6-2 or TRBV6-3, the J gene TRBJ2-1; 8 bases map to TRBD2. Germline V gene data show CDR1 as MNHEY and CDR2 as SVGEGT. The CDR3 has 14 residues. V lost 3 bases to trimming and J lost 10 bases; unmatched junction nucleotides: 8.

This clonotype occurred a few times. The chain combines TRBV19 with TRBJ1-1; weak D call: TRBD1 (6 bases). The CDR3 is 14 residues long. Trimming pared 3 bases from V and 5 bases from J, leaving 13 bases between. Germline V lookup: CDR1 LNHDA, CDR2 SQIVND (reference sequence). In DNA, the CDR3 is TGTGCCAGTAGTATCGTTCAGGGGAGAACTGAAGCTTTCTTT. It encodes CASSIVQGRTEAFF.

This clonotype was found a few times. CDR3 in amino acids: CASSSPGQGRSYEQYV. The DNA for the CDR3 is TGTGCCAGCAGTTCCCCGGGACAGGGCAGAAGCTACGAGCAGTACGTC. This chain uses TRBV28 with TRBJ2-7, with 9 bases that match TRBD1. Trimming at V came to 4 bases and at J to 3 bases, leaving 10 bases not matched to a gene. CDR1 and CDR2 (germline): MDHEN, SYDVKM. The CDR3 has 16 residues.

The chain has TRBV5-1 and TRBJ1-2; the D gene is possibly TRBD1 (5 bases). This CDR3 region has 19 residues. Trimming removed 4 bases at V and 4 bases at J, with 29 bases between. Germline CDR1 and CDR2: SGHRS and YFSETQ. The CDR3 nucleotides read TGCGCCAGCAGCGCGCGCAAATCCAGGGACTCCGCAATTTTCTATGGCTACACCTTC. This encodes CASSARKSRDSAIFYGYTF.

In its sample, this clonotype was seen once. This CDR3 reads CSARDALGLDTQYF. CDR3 bases: TGCAGTGCTAGAGATGCCCTAGGTCTAGATACGCAGTATTTT. The chain uses TRBV20-1 and TRBJ2-3; D gene uncertain. The CDR3 length is 14 residues. Deletions cut 0 bases from V and 5 bases from J, with 12 bases between. CDR1 and CDR2 (germline): DFQATT, SNEGSKA (reference sequence).

The CDR3 reads CSVAALYTEAFF. CDR3 DNA sequence: TGCAGCGTTGCGGCACTTTACACTGAAGCTTTCTTT. The chain couples TRBV29-1 to TRBJ1-1, with D hard to call. CDR1 is SQVTM, CDR2 ANQGSEA, per germline. Between the trimmed V and J ends, which lost 4 bases and 3 bases, there was a span of 9 bases. CDR3 size: 12 residues.

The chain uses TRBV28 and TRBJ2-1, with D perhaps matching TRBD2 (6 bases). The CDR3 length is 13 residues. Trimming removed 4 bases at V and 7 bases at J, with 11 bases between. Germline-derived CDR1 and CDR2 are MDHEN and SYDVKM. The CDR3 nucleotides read TGTGCCAGCAGTTGGACTATAGGGAATGAGCAGTTCTTC. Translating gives CASSWTIGNEQFF.

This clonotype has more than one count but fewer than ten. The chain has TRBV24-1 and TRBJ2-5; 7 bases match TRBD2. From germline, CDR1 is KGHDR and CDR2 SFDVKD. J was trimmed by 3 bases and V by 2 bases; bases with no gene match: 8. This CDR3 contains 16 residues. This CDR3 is CATSDWGREAKETQYF. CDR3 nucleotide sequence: TGTGCCACCAGTGATTGGGGACGGGAGGCCAAAGAGACCCAGTACTTC.

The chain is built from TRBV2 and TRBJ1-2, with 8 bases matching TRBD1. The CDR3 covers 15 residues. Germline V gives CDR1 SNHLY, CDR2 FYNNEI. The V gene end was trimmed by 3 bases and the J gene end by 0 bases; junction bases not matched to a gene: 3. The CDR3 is CASSEDREPNYGYTF. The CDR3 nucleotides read TGTGCCAGCAGTGAGGACAGGGAACCTAACTATGGCTACACCTTC.

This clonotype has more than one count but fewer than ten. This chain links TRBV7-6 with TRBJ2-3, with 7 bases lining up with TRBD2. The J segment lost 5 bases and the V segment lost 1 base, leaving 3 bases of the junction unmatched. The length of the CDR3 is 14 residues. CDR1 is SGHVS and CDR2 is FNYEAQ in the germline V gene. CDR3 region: CASSLELAEDTQYF. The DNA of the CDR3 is TGTGCCAGCAGCTTAGAGCTAGCGGAAGATACGCAGTATTTT.

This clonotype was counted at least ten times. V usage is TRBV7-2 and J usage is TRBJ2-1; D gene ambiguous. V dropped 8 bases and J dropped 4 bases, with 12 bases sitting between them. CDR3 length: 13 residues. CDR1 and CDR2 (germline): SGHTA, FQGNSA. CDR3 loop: CASCNMAYNEQFF. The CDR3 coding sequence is TGTGCCAGCTGTAACATGGCATACAATGAGCAGTTCTTC.